The 26 T cell receptor beta chains listed next were all sequenced from one sample in a study of control samples from healthy donors and cancer patients (dated by TCRdb to the early 2020s). Library construction relied on the immunoSEQ multiplex PCR assay. This is the immuneACCESS table as TCRdb keeps it, with only in-frame sequences that have V and J called. A part of the clones is gone; compared with another copy, unresolved V genes explain less than half, and the rest is unexplained. For this sample the table gives about 57,000 clones, of which approximately 90% were detected only once. Of the sample, roughly 0.91% is held by the ten largest clones. The sample was PBMCs. The receptors here all came from a man younger than 40 with colorectal cancer.

The rearrangement links TRBV3-1 (or the pseudogene TRBV3-2) to TRBJ1-5; D unresolved. Per germline, CDR1 LGHDT and CDR2 YNNKEL (reference sequence). The V end was cut by 2 bases, the J end by 3 bases, with 8 bases between. There are 14 residues in the CDR3. The CDR3 region is CASSQTLLNQPQHF. The CDR3 region has the DNA TGTGCCAGCAGCCAAACTTTACTCAATCAGCCCCAGCATTTT.

The count of this clone is one. The chain couples TRBV11-2 to TRBJ2-2, with D tentatively TRBD1 or TRBD2 (5 bases each). Germline-derived CDR1 and CDR2 are SGHAT and FQNNGV. The CDR3 sequence is 14 residues long. The V gene lost 5 bases and the J gene lost 7 bases, with 14 bases spanning the gap. Here the CDR3 reads CASSQGPGHGELFF. The CDR3, as DNA: TGTGCCAGCAGCCAGGGCCCGGGGCACGGGGAGCTGTTTTTT.

This clone has just one count. The chain employs TRBV4-1 and TRBJ2-1, with 12 bases that match TRBD2. Trimming removed 6 bases from V and 3 bases from J; junction bases left unmatched: 3. The V gene's germline CDR1 is MGHRA and CDR2 YSYEKL. CDR3 size: 15 residues. In nucleotides, the CDR3 is TGCGCCAGCAGTCCGGGACTAGCGGGCTACAATGAGCAGTTCTTC. It codes for CASSPGLAGYNEQFF.

This chain uses TRBV12-3 or TRBV12-4 with TRBJ1-2; no clear D. This CDR3 region has 10 residues. The V and J ends lost 6 bases and 8 bases respectively, with 7 bases between them. The CDR3 DNA sequence: TGTGCCAGCAGGGGGTGGGGCTACACCTTC. It yields the protein CASRGWGYTF.

This clone was seen once. The chain couples TRBV29-1 to TRBJ2-7, with TRBD2 matching 10 bases. Looked up from germline, CDR1 is SQVTM and CDR2 is ANQGSEA. V lost 5 bases to trimming and J lost 2 bases; unmatched junction nucleotides: 3. This CDR3 has 13 amino acids. The CDR3 spells CSVIAGGTYEQYF. The CDR3 DNA is TGCAGCGTTATAGCGGGGGGTACCTACGAGCAGTACTTC.

The CDR3 loop is CASTLDREGTGELFF. DNA of the CDR3: TGTGCCAGCACCCTGGACAGGGAGGGCACCGGGGAGCTGTTTTTT. The chain carries TRBV2 and TRBJ2-2; D might be TRBD1 (8 bases). Germline CDR1 reads SNHLY; CDR2 reads FYNNEI. V dropped 7 bases and J dropped 4 bases, with 16 bases sitting between them. The CDR3 totals 15 residues.

The rearrangement joins TRBV3-1 (or the pseudogene TRBV3-2) to TRBJ2-1; TRBD1 aligns across 12 bases. CDR1 and CDR2 from the germline V gene are LGHDT and YNNKEL (reference sequence). J was trimmed by 5 bases and V by 0 bases; bases with no gene match: 14. This CDR3 has 20 residues. In nucleotides, the CDR3 is TGTGCCAGCAGCCAAGAATGGGACAGGGGGCTTTCAGGGGTAAACAATGAGCAGTTCTTC. It translates to CASSQEWDRGLSGVNNEQFF.

The gene calls are TRBV10-1 and TRBJ2-7; D might be TRBD1 (6 bases). V gave up 9 bases and J gave up 2 bases, with 11 bases separating them. Germline CDR1 reads WNHNN; CDR2 reads SYGVQD (reference sequence). The CDR3 runs 12 residues. The CDR3 DNA reads TGCGCCAGTTCGGACAGAACCTACGAGCAGTACTTC. Translation: CASSDRTYEQYF.

V usage is TRBV19 and J usage is TRBJ1-5; D is possibly TRBD1 (5 bases). The germline V gene encodes CDR1 LNHDA and CDR2 SQIVND (reference sequence). V lost 1 base and J lost 7, with 8 bases in between. The CDR3 loop spans 13 amino acids. This CDR3 reads CASSIGGDQPQHF. The CDR3 DNA sequence: TGTGCCAGTAGTATAGGAGGGGACCAGCCCCAGCATTTT.

The genes are TRBV7-9 and TRBJ2-7; the D gene could be TRBD1 or TRBD2 (5 bases each). CDR1 and CDR2 (germline): SEHNR, FQNEAQ (reference sequence). The CDR3 runs 14 residues. V lost 5 bases and J 2 bases, leaving 13 bases between the germline ends. In DNA form, the CDR3 reads TGTGCCAGCAGCGGGGGTAGTCCTACCTACGAGCAGTACGTC. Encoded protein: CASSGGSPTYEQYV.

This chain links TRBV3-1 (or the pseudogene TRBV3-2) with TRBJ2-2; a possible D gene is TRBD2 (7 bases). CDR3 size: 16 residues. V dropped 1 base and J dropped 0 bases, with 9 bases sitting between them. The germline CDR1 and CDR2 sequences are LGHDT and YNNKEL (reference sequence). The CDR3 nucleotides read TGTGCCAGCAGCCAAGGGGGGGGCGCGAACACCGGGGAGCTGTTTTTT. The encoded protein is CASSQGGGANTGELFF.

The J gene is TRBJ2-7, the V gene TRBV27; 7 bases map to TRBD1. Trimming cost V 4 bases and J 0 bases; bases outside gene matches: 6. Germline V gene data show CDR1 as MNHEY and CDR2 as SMNVEV (reference sequence). This CDR3 is 15 amino acids long. The CDR3: CASSWGSGGSYEQYF. The CDR3 DNA is TGTGCCAGCAGTTGGGGCTCAGGGGGCTCCTACGAGCAGTACTTC.

The genes are TRBV4-3 and TRBJ1-5; D gene uncertain. The CDR3 contains 14 residues. Trimming took off 0 bases at V and 2 bases at J, with 5 bases between the two ends. CDR1 and CDR2 (germline): LGHNA, YSLEER. In nucleotides, the CDR3 is TGCGCCAGCAGCCAAGAATGGGGCAATCAGCCCCAGCATTTT. Residues: CASSQEWGNQPQHF.

The chain carries TRBV7-8 and TRBJ1-2; possible D gene TRBD1, 6 bases. CDR1 is SGHVS and CDR2 is FQNEAQ in the germline V gene. The V end lost 0 bases, the J end lost 13 bases, and 21 bases lay between the germline ends. The CDR3 spans 15 residues. The CDR3 bases are TGTGCCAGCAGCTTAGCGGGGAATTGGGGGCGGTCGGTCACCTTC. Its translation is CASSLAGNWGRSVTF.

The genes are TRBV11-3 and TRBJ2-1; D is perhaps TRBD1 or TRBD2 (7 bases each). The V and J ends lost 3 bases and 2 bases respectively, with 14 bases between them. The CDR3 spans 16 residues. Germline values: CDR1 SGHNT, CDR2 YENEEA. Here the CDR3 reads CASSFSSGGAYNEQFF. The CDR3 bases are TGTGCCAGCAGCTTCTCTTCAGGGGGGGCCTACAATGAGCAGTTCTTC. The full variable domain, its missing parts supplied by reference TRBV11-3 and TRBJ2-1, is EAGVVQSPRYKIIEKKQPVAFWCNPISGHNTLYWYLQNLGQGPELLIRYENEEAVDDSQLPKDRFSAERLKGVDSTLKIQPAELGDSAVYLCASSFSSGGAYNEQFFGPGTRLTVL.

The chain recombines TRBV9 with TRBJ1-6, with D possibly matching TRBD1 (5 bases). Per the germline V gene, CDR1 is SGDLS and CDR2 is YYNGEE. V lost 5 bases and J 6 bases, leaving 9 bases between the germline ends. The CDR3 extends over 13 amino acids. The CDR3 loop is CASSRDPNSPLHF. CDR3 nucleotide sequence: TGTGCCAGCAGTCGGGACCCTAATTCACCCCTCCACTTT.

This clone came up once. The chain links TRBV9 to TRBJ1-4; D remains unclear. The CDR3 contains 13 residues. V was pared by 0 bases and J by 3 bases, with 3 bases between. Germline-derived CDR1 and CDR2 are SGDLS and YYNGEE. The CDR3 DNA is TGTGCCAGCAGCGTAGATCCTAATGAAAAACTGTTTTTT. Translated, it gives CASSVDPNEKLFF.

The genes are TRBV11-2 and TRBJ1-1; D is unclear. CDR1 and CDR2 (germline): SGHAT, FQNNGV. The CDR3 is made up of 13 amino acids. Trimming shortened V by 1 base and J by 2 bases, and 5 bases separated the two germline ends. The DNA for the CDR3 is TGTGCCAGCAGCTTAGTGGGTAACACTGAAGCTTTCTTT. Residues: CASSLVGNTEAFF. The full variable domain, completed using reference TRBV11-2 and TRBJ1-1, is EAGVAQSPRYKIIEKRQSVAFWCNPISGHATLYWYQQILGQGPKLLIQFQNNGVVDDSQLPKDRFSAERLKGVDSTLKIQPAKLEDSAVYLCASSLVGNTEAFFGQGTRLTVV.

V and J are TRBV7-2 and TRBJ1-2, with D possibly TRBD1 on 6 matching bases. The V and J ends lost 0 bases and 3 bases respectively, with 11 bases between them. The V gene's germline CDR1 is SGHTA and CDR2 FQGNSA. The CDR3 is 15 residues long. The CDR3 nucleotides are TGTGCCAGCAGCTTAGCCTCTCGACAGGACTATGGCTACACCTTC. It specifies CASSLASRQDYGYTF.

V is TRBV19 and J is TRBJ2-2; 10 nucleotides match TRBD1. Looked up from germline, CDR1 is LNHDA and CDR2 is SQIVND (reference sequence). With V trimmed by 4 bases and J by 3 bases, 8 bases remained unmatched. The CDR3 loop spans 17 amino acids. CDR3 coding DNA: TGTGCCAGTAGTACCCGGACAGGGGGGAGAGACACCGGGGAGCTGTTTTTT. Its protein is CASSTRTGGRDTGELFF.

This chain uses TRBV7-9 with TRBJ1-3; D might be TRBD1 (5 bases). Germline CDR1 and CDR2: SEHNR and FQNEAQ (reference sequence). This CDR3 contains 14 residues. Trimming stripped 4 bases from V and 1 base from J, with 8 bases between. CDR3 region: CASSSGRSGNTIYF. The CDR3 coding sequence is TGTGCCAGCAGCTCAGGGAGGTCTGGAAACACCATATATTTT.

The chain has TRBV5-1 and TRBJ1-5; D not certain. Trimming took 0 bases from V and 6 from J, leaving 4 bases between them. CDR1 is SGHRS and CDR2 is YFSETQ in the germline V gene. This CDR3 is 12 amino acids long. CDR3 in amino acids: CASSLEGQPQHF. In nucleotides, the CDR3 is TGCGCCAGCAGCTTGGAGGGTCAGCCCCAGCATTTT.

The chain joins TRBV6-5 to TRBJ1-1; D is ambiguous. Trimming stripped 5 bases from V and 4 bases from J, with 5 bases between. Germline values: CDR1 MNHEY, CDR2 SVGAGI. This CDR3 region has 11 residues. The CDR3 is CASSLGTEAFF. The CDR3 DNA reads as TGTGCCAGCAGTCTCGGCACTGAAGCTTTCTTT.

The chain carries TRBV30 and TRBJ1-4, with D perhaps TRBD1 (5 bases). Germline CDR1 reads GTSNPN; CDR2 reads SVGIG (reference sequence). Trimming pared 7 bases from V and 7 bases from J, leaving 16 bases between. The CDR3 runs 13 residues. CDR3 amino acids: CASPQEGTEKLFF. The DNA of the CDR3 is TGTGCCTCACCCCAGGAGGGGACTGAAAAACTGTTTTTT. The whole variable domain, remainder taken from reference TRBV30 and TRBJ1-4, is SQTIHQWPATLVQPVGSPLSLECTVEGTSNPNLYWYRQAAGRGLQLLFYSVGIGQISSEVPQNLSASRPQDRQFILSSKKLLLSDSGFYLCASPQEGTEKLFFGSGTQLSVL.

The V and J genes are TRBV7-2 and TRBJ2-6; no clear D gene. Trimming stripped 3 bases from V and 0 bases from J, with 6 bases between. Germline CDR1 is SGHTA and CDR2 is FQGNSA. This CDR3 has 15 amino acids. Written as DNA, the CDR3 is TGTGCCAGCAGCTTTGTTCACTCTGGGGCCAACGTCCTGACTTTC. Translating gives CASSFVHSGANVLTF.

The table lists this clone with a few counts. The CDR3 DNA is TGTGCCAGCAGTTACGCCGGGACAGGGACTGCTTCACCCCTCCACTTT. Protein: CASSYAGTGTASPLHF. The chain combines TRBV7-9 with TRBJ1-6; TRBD1 matches at 9 bases. V lost 6 bases to trimming and J lost 9 bases; unmatched junction nucleotides: 12. The CDR3 runs 16 residues. The V gene's germline CDR1 is SEHNR and CDR2 FQNEAQ (reference sequence). Filled out from reference TRBV7-9 and TRBJ1-6, the complete variable domain reads DTGVSQNPRHKITKRGQNVTFRCDPISEHNRLYWYRQTLGQGPEFLTYFQNEAQLEKSRLLSDRFSAERPKGSFSTLEIQRTEQGDSAMYLCASSYAGTGTASPLHFGNGTRLTVT.